This T cell receptor beta chain was recovered during a study of T-cell memory formation after mild COVID-19. As for the study in general: TCR clusters largely stayed donor specific. Study-level points and caveats: CD4+ contracting clones were mainly CM and EM; CD8+ ones, EMRA.

Libraries for TCRalpha and TCRbeta carried sample barcodes and unique molecular identifiers via 5'RACE. TCRdb re-analysed the 5' RACE reads in MiXCR, keeping a single row per CDR3 protein. The data contain 150,000 to 200,000 distinct CDR3 sequences, roughly 11% of them singletons. Trimming pared 5 bases from V and 5 bases from J, leaving 19 bases between. The CDR3 length is 15 residues. The germline CDR1 and CDR2 sequences are SGDLS and YYNGEE. In its sample, this clonotype was seen a few times. Antigen specificity is unknown. The TCR sequence derives from a man younger than 30 who had mild COVID-19 (a few samples of this study predate the infection). Cell type and time point are not known. The V gene is TRBV9, the J gene TRBJ2-5; a possible D gene is TRBD2 (7 bases). The sample taken for sequencing was PBMCs or a T cell subset sorted from them (not recorded which). Written as DNA, the CDR3 is TGTGCCAGCAGTCCGACAGGACTAGGTGGGGAGACCCAGTACTTC. Its protein product is CASSPTGLGGETQYF.